This entry concerns a single T cell receptor beta chain. What it binds is unknown. The entry originates in a study of cytomegalovirus exposure and HLA in healthy donors. General study results and limits: In the 90 to 150 validation repertoires, about 94% of cluster scores exceeded 0, per a later analysis. Most observed TCR sequences were rare, whereas some public TCRs were detected in many donors. Reports credit the classifier with highly specific, highly sensitive diagnosis of cytomegalovirus status. The study recorded some 160 TCR beta chains that were cytomegalovirus-associated.

Some clones are missing from TCRdb's copy, which holds only in-frame ones; the method was immunoSEQ multiplex PCR. The sample includes about 160,000 clones, roughly 86% of them seen just once. The CDR3 runs to 13 residues. Trimming took 8 bases from V and 0 from J, leaving 10 bases between them. Germline CDR1 reads ENHRY; CDR2 reads SYGVKD. The chain recombines TRBV10-3 with TRBJ1-1, with D perhaps TRBD1 (6 bases). The sequencing input was PBMCs. The source is a man between 18 and 35 years old in good health and CMV-seropositive. CDR3 in DNA: TGTGCCATCCAGGACAGATTGAACACTGAAGCTTTCTTT. Translating it yields CAIQDRLNTEAFF.